This T cell receptor beta chain was captured by sequencing in a study of T-cell memory formation after mild COVID-19. The ends were cut back, 1 base at V and 9 bases at J, with 13 bases in the middle. This CDR3 region has 13 residues. Germline lookup yields CDR1 LGHNA and CDR2 YSLEER. General study points: Second-wave clones reaching peak frequency on day 37 lacked confirmed SARS-CoV-2 specificity. From day 15 to 85, contracting clones were balanced between CD4 and CD8, whereas later expanders leaned toward CD4+. Contracting CD4+ clones lay largely in CM and EM, with CD8+ ones residing in EMRA.

On this clonotype itself: Its antigen is still unknown.

TCRdb passed the 5' RACE reads through MiXCR, listing each CDR3 protein once. The repertoire has roughly 320,000 distinct CDR3 sequences, around 27% of them found once; the top ten carry roughly 13%. The chain is built from TRBV4-3 and TRBJ2-7; TRBD2 might be the D (5 bases). This TCR came from an adult woman who had mild COVID-19 (a few samples of this study predate the infection). Cell type and time point are not known. The sample consisted of PBMCs or a T cell subset sorted from them (not recorded which). The DNA of the CDR3 is TGCGCCAGCAGCCAAGCTCCAGGACTCGGGCAGTACTTC. Its translation: CASSQAPGLGQYF.